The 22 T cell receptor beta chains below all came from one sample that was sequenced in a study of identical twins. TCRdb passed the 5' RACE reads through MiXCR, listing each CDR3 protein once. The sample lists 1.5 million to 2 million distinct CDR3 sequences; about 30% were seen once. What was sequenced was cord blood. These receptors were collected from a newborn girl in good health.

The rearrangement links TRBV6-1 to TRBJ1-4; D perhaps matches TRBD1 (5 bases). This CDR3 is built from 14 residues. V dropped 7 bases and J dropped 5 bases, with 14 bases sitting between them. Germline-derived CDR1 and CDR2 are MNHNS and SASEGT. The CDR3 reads CASTKGTGNEKLFF. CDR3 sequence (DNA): TGTGCCAGCACCAAGGGGACGGGAAATGAAAAACTGTTTTTT.

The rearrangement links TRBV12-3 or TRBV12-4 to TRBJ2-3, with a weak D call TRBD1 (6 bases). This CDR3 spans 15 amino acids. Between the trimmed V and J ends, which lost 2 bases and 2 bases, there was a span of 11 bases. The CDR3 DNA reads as TGTGCCAGCAGTTTACGTAAGGGGGTCACAGATACGCAGTATTTT. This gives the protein CASSLRKGVTDTQYF.

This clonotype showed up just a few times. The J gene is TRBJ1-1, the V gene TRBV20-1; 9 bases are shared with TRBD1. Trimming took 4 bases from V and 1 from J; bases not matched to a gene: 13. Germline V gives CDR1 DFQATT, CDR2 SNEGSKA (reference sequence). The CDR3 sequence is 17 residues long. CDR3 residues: CSAKPGQGLGWNTEAFF. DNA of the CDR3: TGCAGTGCTAAACCGGGACAGGGACTGGGCTGGAACACTGAAGCTTTCTTT.

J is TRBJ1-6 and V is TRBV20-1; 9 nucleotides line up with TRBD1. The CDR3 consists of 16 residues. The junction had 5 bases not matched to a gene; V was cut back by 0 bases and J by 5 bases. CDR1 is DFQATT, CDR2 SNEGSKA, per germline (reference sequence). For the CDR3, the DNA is TGCAGTGCTAGAGATCCCGGACAGGGGAATAATTCACCCCTCCACTTT. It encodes CSARDPGQGNNSPLHF.

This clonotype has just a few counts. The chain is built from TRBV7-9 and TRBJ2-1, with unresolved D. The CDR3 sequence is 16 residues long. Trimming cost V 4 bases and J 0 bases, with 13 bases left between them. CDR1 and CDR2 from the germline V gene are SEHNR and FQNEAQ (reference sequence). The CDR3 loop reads CASSSVKSRSYNEQFF. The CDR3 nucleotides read TGTGCCAGCAGCTCCGTTAAGAGCCGCTCCTACAATGAGCAGTTCTTC.

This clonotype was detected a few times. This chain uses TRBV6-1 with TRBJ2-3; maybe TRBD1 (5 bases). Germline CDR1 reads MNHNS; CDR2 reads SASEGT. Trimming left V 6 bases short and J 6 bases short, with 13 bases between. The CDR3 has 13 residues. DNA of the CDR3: TGTGCCAGCAGACAGGCCCCCTTGGATACGCAGTATTTT. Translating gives CASRQAPLDTQYF.

The CDR3, as DNA: TGTGCCAGCAGTGGGATGGGGTTCTCCTACGAGCAGTACTTC. Translation: CASSGMGFSYEQYF. The chain carries TRBV2 and TRBJ2-7; D unclear. The CDR3 is made up of 14 amino acids. V was shortened by 4 bases and J by 0 bases, with 10 bases between the two germline ends. Germline CDR1 is SNHLY and CDR2 is FYNNEI. The full variable domain, in which reference TRBV2 and TRBJ2-7 provide the parts outside the CDR3, is EPEVTQTPSHQVTQMGQEVILRCVPISNHLYFYWYRQILGQKVEFLVSFYNNEISEKSEIFDDQFSVERPDGSNFTLKIRSTKLEDSAMYFCASSGMGFSYEQYFGPGTRLTVT.

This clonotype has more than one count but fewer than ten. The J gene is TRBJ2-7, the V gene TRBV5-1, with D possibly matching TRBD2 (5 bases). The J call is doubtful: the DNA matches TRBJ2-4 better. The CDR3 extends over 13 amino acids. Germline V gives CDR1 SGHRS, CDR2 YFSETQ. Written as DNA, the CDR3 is TGCGCCAGCAGCCGGGCGTTGGGGAGCATTCAGTACTTC. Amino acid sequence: CASSRALGSIQYF.

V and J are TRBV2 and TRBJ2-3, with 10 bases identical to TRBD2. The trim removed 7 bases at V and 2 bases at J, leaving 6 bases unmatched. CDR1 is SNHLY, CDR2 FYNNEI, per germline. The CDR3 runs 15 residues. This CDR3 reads CASKRTSGNTDTQYF. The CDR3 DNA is TGTGCCAGCAAGAGGACTAGCGGAAACACAGATACGCAGTATTTT.

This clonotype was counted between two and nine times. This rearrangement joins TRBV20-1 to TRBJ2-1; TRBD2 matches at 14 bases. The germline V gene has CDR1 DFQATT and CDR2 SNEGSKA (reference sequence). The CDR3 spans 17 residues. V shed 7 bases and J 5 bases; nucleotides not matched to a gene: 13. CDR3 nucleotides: TGCAGTGGTTCCGGGACTAGCGGGAGTCGGGGCGACAATGAGCAGTTCTTC. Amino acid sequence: CSGSGTSGSRGDNEQFF.

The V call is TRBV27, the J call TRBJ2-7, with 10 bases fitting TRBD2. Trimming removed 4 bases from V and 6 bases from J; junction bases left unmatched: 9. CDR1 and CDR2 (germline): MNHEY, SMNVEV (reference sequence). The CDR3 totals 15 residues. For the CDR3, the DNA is TGTGCCAGCAGTTGGCTCCTAGCGGGAGCGTGCGAGCAGTACTTC. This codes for CASSWLLAGACEQYF.

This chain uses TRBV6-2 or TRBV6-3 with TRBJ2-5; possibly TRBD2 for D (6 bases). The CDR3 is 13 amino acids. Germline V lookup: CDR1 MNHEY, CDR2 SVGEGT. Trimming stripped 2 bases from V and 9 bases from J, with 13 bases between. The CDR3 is CASSYAGSAAQYF. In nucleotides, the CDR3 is TGTGCCAGCAGTTACGCCGGGAGCGCGGCCCAGTACTTC.

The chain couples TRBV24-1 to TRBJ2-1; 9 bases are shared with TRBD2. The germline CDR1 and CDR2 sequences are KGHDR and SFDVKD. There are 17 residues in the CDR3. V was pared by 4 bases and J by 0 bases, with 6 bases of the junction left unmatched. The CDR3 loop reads CATSDLTSGLSYNEQFF. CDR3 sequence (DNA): TGTGCCACCAGTGACCTGACTAGCGGCCTCTCCTACAATGAGCAGTTCTTC.

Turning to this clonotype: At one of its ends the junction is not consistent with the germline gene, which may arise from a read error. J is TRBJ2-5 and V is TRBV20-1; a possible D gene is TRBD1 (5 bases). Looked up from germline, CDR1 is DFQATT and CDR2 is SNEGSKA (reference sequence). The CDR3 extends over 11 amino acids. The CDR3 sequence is CSADSTEIQYF. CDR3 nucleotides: TGCAGTGCTGACAGTACAGAGATCCAGTACTTC.

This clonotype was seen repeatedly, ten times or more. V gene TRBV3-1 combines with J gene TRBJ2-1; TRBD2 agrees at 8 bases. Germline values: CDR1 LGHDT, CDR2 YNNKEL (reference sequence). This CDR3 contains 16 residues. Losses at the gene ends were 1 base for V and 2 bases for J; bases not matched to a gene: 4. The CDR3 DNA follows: TGTGCCAGCAGCCAAGGCAATAGCGGGACCTACAATGAGCAGTTCTTC. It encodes CASSQGNSGTYNEQFF.

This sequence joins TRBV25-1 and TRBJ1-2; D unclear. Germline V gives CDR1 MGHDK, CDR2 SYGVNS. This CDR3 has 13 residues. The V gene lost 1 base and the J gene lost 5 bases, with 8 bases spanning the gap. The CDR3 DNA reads TGTGCCAGCAGTGAATCAATCTATTATGGCTACACCTTC. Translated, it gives CASSESIYYGYTF.

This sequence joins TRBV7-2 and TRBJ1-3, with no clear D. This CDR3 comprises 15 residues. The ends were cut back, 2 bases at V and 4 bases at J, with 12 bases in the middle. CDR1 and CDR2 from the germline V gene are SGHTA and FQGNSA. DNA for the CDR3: TGTGCCAGCAGCTTACGTTACAGTTCGGGAAACACCATATATTTT. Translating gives CASSLRYSSGNTIYF.

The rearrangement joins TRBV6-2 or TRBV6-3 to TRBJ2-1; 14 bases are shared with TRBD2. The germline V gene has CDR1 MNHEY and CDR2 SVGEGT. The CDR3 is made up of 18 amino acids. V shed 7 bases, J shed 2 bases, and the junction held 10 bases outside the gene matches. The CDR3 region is CASKTGTSGSPTYNEQFF. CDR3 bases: TGTGCCAGCAAGACCGGGACTAGCGGGAGCCCTACCTACAATGAGCAGTTCTTC.

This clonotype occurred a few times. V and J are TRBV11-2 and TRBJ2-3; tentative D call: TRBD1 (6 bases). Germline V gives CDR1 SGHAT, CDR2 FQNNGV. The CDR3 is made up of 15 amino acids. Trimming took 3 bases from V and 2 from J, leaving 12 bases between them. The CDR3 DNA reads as TGTGCCAGCAGCTTGGCCGGGACATACACAGATACGCAGTATTTT. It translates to CASSLAGTYTDTQYF.

CDR3 coding DNA: TGTGCCAGCAACTACGACATCTATGGCTACACCTTC. This codes for CASNYDIYGYTF. The chain is built from TRBV2 and TRBJ1-2; no clear D. V lost 7 bases and J 4 bases, leaving 10 bases between the germline ends. CDR3 size: 12 residues. Per germline, CDR1 SNHLY and CDR2 FYNNEI.

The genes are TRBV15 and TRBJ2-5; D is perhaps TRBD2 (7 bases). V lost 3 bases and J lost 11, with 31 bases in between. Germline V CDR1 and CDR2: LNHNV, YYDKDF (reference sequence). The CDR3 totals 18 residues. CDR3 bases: TGTGCCACCAGCAGGACGGACAACAGGGTCGGGGGGTACAATGAGCAGTACTTC. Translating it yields CATSRTDNRVGGYNEQYF.

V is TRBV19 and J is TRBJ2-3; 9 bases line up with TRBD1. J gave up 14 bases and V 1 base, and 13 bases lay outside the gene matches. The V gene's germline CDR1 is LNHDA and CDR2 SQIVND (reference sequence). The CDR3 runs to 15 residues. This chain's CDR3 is CASSIGPGQGPMGYF. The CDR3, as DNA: TGTGCCAGTAGTATAGGCCCGGGACAGGGCCCTATGGGGTATTTT.